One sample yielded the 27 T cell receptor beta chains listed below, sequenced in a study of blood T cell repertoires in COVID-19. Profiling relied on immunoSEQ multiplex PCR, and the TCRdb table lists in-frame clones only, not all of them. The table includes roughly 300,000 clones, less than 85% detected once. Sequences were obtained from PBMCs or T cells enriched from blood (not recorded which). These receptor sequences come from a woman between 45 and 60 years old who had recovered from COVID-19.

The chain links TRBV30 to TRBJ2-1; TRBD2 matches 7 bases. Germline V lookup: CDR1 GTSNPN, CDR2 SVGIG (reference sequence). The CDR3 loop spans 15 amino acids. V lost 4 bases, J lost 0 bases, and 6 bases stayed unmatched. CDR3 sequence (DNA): TGTGCCTGGACCCGGGGGGTTAGCTCCTACAATGAGCAGTTCTTC. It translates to CAWTRGVSSYNEQFF.

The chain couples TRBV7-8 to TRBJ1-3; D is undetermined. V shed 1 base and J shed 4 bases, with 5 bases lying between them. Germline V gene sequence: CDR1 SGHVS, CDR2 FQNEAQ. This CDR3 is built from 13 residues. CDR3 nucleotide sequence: TGTGCCAGCAGCTTAGTACAGGGAAACACCATATATTTT. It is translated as CASSLVQGNTIYF.

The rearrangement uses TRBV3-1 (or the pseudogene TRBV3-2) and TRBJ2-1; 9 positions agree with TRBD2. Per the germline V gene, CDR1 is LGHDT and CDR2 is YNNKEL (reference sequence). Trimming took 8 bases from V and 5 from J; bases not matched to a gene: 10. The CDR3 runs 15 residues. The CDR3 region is CASGAGGGLDNEQFF. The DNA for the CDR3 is TGTGCCAGCGGGGCGGGAGGGGGACTCGACAATGAGCAGTTCTTC.

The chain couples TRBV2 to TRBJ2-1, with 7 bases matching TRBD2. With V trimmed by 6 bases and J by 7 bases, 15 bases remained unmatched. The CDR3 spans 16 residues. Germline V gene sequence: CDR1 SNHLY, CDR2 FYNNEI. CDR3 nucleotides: TGTGCCAGCAGGGGCCCCCGGGCAGTGGGAGGGAATGAGCAGTTCTTC. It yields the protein CASRGPRAVGGNEQFF. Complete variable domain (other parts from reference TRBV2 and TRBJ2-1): EPEVTQTPSHQVTQMGQEVILRCVPISNHLYFYWYRQILGQKVEFLVSFYNNEISEKSEIFDDQFSVERPDGSNFTLKIRSTKLEDSAMYFCASRGPRAVGGNEQFFGPGTRLTVL.

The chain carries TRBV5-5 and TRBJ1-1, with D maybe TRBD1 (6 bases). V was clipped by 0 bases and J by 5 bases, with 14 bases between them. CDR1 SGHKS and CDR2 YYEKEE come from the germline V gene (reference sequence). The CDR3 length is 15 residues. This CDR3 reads CASSLDGGGGTEAFF. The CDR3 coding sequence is TGTGCCAGCAGCTTGGATGGAGGGGGAGGGACTGAAGCTTTCTTT. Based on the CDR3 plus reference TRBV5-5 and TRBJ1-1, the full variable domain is DAGVTQSPTHLIKTRGQQVTLRCSPISGHKSVSWYQQVLGQGPQFIFQYYEKEERGRGNFPDRFSARQFPNYSSELNVNALLLGDSALYLCASSLDGGGGTEAFFGQGTRLTVV.

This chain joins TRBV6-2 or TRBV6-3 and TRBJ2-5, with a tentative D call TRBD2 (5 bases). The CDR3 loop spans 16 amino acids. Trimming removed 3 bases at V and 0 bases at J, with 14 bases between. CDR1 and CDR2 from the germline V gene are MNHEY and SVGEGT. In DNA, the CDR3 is TGTGCCAGCAGTTATAAGAGCGGCAACTACCAAGAGACCCAGTACTTC. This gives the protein CASSYKSGNYQETQYF.

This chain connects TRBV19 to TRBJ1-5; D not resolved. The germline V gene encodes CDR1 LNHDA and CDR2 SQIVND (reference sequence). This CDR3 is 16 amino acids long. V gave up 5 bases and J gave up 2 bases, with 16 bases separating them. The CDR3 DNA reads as TGTGCCAGTAGTCGCCTGCCTAGTTCGGGCAATCAGCCCCAGCATTTT. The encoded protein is CASSRLPSSGNQPQHF. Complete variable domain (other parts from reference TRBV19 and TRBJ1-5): DGGITQSPKYLFRKEGQNVTLSCEQNLNHDAMYWYRQDPGQGLRLIYYSQIVNDFQKGDIAEGYSVSREKKESFPLTVTSAQKNPTAFYLCASSRLPSSGNQPQHFGDGTRLSIL.

This CDR3 reads CASRGGLAKNIQYF. The CDR3 DNA sequence: TGTGCCAGCAGGGGGGGTCTGGCCAAAAACATTCAGTACTTC. The V gene is TRBV28, the J gene TRBJ2-4, with a tentative D call TRBD2 (6 bases). Germline CDR1 and CDR2: MDHEN and SYDVKM. The germline V and J ends were trimmed by 6 bases and 1 base, with 10 bases remaining between them. The CDR3 covers 14 residues.

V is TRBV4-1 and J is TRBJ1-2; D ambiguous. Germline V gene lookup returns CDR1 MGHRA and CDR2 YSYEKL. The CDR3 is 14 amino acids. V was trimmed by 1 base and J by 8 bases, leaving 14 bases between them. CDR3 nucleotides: TGCGCCAGCAGCCAAGGGACTGGGAACTGGGGCTACACCTTC. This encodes CASSQGTGNWGYTF.

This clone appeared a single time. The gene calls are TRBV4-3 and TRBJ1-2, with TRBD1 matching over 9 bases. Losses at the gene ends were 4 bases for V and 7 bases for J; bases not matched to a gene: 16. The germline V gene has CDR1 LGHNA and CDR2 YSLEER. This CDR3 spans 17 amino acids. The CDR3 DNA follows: TGCGCCAGCAGCCCAGCAACGGGGACAGGGCTAGGAGCTGGCTACACCTTC. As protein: CASSPATGTGLGAGYTF.

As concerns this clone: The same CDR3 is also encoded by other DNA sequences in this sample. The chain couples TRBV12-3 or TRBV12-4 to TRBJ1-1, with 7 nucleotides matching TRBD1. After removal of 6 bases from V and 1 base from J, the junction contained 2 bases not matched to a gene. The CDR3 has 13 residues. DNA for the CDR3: TGTGCCAGCAGGAGGACAGGGAACACTGAAGCTTTCTTT. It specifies CASRRTGNTEAFF.

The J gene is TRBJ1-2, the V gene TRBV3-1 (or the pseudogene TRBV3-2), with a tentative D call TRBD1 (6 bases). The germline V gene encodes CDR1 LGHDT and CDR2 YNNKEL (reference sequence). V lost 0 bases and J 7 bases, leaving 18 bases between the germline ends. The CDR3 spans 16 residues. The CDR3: CASSQDPQGQGSGYTF. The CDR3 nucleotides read TGTGCCAGCAGCCAAGATCCCCAGGGGCAGGGAAGTGGCTACACCTTC.

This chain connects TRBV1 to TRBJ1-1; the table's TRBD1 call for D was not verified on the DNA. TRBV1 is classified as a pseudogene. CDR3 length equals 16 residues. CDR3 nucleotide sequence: TGCACCAGCAGCCAGACAACCGTCCCATCGAGCACTGAAGCTTTCTTT. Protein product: CTSSQTTVPSSTEAFF.

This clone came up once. The CDR3 is CASSLATAGGYGYTF. CDR3 DNA: TGCGCCAGCAGCTTGGCCACGGCGGGCGGCTATGGCTACACCTTC. The chain is built from TRBV5-1 and TRBJ1-2, with unresolved D. There are 15 residues in the CDR3. In germline, CDR1 is SGHRS, CDR2 YFSETQ. V was pared by 0 bases and J by 4 bases, with 13 bases between.

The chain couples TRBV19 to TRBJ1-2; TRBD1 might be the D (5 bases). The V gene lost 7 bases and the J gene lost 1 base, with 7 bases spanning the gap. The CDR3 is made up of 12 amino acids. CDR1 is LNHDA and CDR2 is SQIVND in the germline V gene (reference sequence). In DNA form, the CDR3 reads TGTGCCAGTAAGACAGATAACTATGGCTACACCTTC. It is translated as CASKTDNYGYTF.

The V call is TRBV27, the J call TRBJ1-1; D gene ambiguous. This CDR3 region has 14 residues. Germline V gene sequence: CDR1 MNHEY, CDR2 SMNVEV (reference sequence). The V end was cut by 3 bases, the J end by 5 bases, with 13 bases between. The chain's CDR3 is CASSLAGSGTEAFF. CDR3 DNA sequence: TGTGCCAGCAGTTTGGCAGGAAGTGGTACTGAAGCTTTCTTT.

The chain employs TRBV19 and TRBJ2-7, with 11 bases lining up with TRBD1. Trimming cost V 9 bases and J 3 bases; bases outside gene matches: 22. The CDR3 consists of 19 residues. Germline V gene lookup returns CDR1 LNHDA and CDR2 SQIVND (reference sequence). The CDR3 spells CASNPTGTGGPFSVYEQYF. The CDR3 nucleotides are TGTGCCAGCAATCCAACCGGGACAGGGGGTCCTTTTTCCGTCTACGAGCAGTACTTC.

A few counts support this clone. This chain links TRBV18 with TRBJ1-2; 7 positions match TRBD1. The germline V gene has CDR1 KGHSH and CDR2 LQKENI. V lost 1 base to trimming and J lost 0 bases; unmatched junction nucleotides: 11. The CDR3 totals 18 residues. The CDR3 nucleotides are TGTGCCAGCTCACCACTCTCCGTCCCAGGGGGACCTAACTATGGCTACACCTTC. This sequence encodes CASSPLSVPGGPNYGYTF.

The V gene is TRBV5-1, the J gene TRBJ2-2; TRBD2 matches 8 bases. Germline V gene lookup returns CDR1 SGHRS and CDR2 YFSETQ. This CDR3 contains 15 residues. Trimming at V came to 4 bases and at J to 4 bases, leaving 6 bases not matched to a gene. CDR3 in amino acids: CASSNSGGITGELFF. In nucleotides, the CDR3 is TGCGCCAGCAGCAACAGCGGGGGCATCACCGGGGAGCTGTTTTTT.

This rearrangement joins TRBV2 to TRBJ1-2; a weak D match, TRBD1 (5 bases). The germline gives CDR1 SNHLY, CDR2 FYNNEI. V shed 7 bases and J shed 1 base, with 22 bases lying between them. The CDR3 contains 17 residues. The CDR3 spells CASTNVKGADINYGYTF. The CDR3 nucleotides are TGTGCCAGCACTAACGTAAAAGGGGCAGACATTAACTATGGCTACACCTTC.

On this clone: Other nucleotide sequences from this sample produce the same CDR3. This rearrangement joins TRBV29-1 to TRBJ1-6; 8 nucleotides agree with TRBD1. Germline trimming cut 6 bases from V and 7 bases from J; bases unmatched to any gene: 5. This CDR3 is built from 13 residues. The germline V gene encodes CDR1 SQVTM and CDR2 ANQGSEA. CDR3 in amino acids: CSVGTGGNSPLHF. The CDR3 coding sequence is TGCAGCGTCGGGACAGGCGGCAATTCACCCCTCCACTTT.

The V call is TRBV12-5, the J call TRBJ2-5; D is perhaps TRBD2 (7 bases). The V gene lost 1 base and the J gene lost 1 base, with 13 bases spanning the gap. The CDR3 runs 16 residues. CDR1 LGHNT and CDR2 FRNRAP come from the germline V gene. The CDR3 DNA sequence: TGTGCTAGTGGTTTGGGTCATCGGGGGGCCCAAGAGACCCAGTACTTC. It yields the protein CASGLGHRGAQETQYF. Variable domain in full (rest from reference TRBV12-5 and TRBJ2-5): DARVTQTPRHKVTEMGQEVTMRCQPILGHNTVFWYRQTMMQGLELLAYFRNRAPLDDSGMPKDRFSAEMPDATLATLKIQPSEPRDSAVYFCASGLGHRGAQETQYFGPGTRLLVL.

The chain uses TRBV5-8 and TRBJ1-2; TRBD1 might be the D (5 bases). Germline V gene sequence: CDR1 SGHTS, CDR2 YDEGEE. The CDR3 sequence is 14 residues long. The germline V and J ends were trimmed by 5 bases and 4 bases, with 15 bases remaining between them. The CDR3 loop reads CASSRGDRGYGYTF. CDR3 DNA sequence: TGTGCCAGCAGTCGCGGGGACCGTGGCTATGGCTACACCTTC.

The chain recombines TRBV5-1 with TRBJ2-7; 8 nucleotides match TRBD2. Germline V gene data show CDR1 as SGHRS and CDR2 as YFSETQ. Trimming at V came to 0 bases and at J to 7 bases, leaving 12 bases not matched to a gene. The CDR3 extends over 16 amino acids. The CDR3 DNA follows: TGCGCCAGCAGCTTGGCCGAATTCGGGGGGGCCGATGAGCAGTACTTC. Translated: CASSLAEFGGADEQYF.

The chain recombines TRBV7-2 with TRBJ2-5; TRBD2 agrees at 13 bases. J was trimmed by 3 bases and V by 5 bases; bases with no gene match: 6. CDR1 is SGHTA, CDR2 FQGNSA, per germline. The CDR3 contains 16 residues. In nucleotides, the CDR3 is TGTGCCAGCAGCCCACGGACTAGCGGGGGAGAAGAGACCCAGTACTTC. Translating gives CASSPRTSGGEETQYF.

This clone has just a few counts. CDR3: CAWGQLKNIQYF. In DNA, the CDR3 is TGTGCCTGGGGGCAACTCAAAAACATTCAGTACTTC. V gene TRBV30 combines with J gene TRBJ2-4; D gene ambiguous. Per germline, CDR1 GTSNPN and CDR2 SVGIG (reference sequence). The CDR3 spans 12 residues. V dropped 5 bases and J dropped 3 bases, with 8 bases sitting between them.

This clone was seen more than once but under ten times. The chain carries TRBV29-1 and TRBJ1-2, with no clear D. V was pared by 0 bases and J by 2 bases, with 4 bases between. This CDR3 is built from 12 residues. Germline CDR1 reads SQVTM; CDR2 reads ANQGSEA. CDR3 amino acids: CSVEDTNYGYTF. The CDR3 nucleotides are TGCAGCGTTGAAGACACAAACTATGGCTACACCTTC.